Shown below are 30 T cell receptor beta chains from a single sample sequenced in a study of technical replicates of blood from several donors. Measured with immunoSEQ multiplex PCR; TCRdb has only the in-frame clones, and not every one. The table includes 84,000 or so clones, 85% to 95% detected once. The specimen sequenced was T cells isolated from PBMCs. These receptors all stem from a human donor in good health.

The rearrangement joins TRBV30 to TRBJ1-6; D is ambiguous. V gave up 5 bases and J gave up 7 bases, with 6 bases separating them. Looked up from germline, CDR1 is GTSNPN and CDR2 is SVGIG (reference sequence). The CDR3 is 11 residues long. The CDR3 protein is CAWRRNSPLHF. Written as DNA, the CDR3 is TGTGCCTGGCGCCGGAATTCACCCCTCCACTTT.

This chain uses TRBV18 with TRBJ2-1; unclear D gene. The V gene's germline CDR1 is KGHSH and CDR2 LQKENI. Trimming removed 3 bases at V and 7 bases at J, with 7 bases between. The CDR3 is made up of 12 amino acids. The CDR3 DNA is TGTGCCAGCTCACCCACAACAAATGAGCAGTTCTTC. It encodes CASSPTTNEQFF.

This sequence joins TRBV9 and TRBJ2-5; 7 nucleotides align to TRBD1. Germline assignment: CDR1 SGDLS and CDR2 YYNGEE. Trimming removed 0 bases from V and 0 bases from J; junction bases left unmatched: 2. The CDR3 is made up of 15 amino acids. Here the CDR3 reads CASSVGGTDQETQYF. The CDR3 region has the DNA TGTGCCAGCAGCGTAGGGGGGACAGACCAAGAGACCCAGTACTTC. Full variable domain (remainder filled in from reference TRBV9 and TRBJ2-5): DSGVTQTPKHLITATGQRVTLRCSPRSGDLSVYWYQQSLDQGLQFLIQYYNGEERAKGNILERFSAQQFPDLHSELNLSSLELGDSALYFCASSVGGTDQETQYFGPGTRLLVL.

V gene TRBV27 combines with J gene TRBJ1-5; 8 bases map to TRBD1. CDR1 and CDR2 from the germline V gene are MNHEY and SMNVEV (reference sequence). The length of the CDR3 is 18 residues. Trimming cost V 6 bases and J 1 base; bases outside gene matches: 14. CDR3 region: CASSADRVSRKSNQPQHF. Written as DNA, the CDR3 is TGTGCCAGCAGCGCGGACAGGGTTTCTAGGAAGAGCAATCAGCCCCAGCATTTT.

The chain couples TRBV4-2 to TRBJ2-5; D is unresolved. Germline values: CDR1 LGHNA, CDR2 YNFKEQ. This CDR3 has 13 residues. V was clipped by 0 bases and J by 5 bases, with 7 bases between them. For the CDR3, the DNA is TGTGCCAGCAGCCAAGATGCCAGGGAGACCCAGTACTTC. Its translation: CASSQDARETQYF.

The J gene is TRBJ1-1, the V gene TRBV29-1; no reliable D call. This CDR3 spans 17 amino acids. CDR1 SQVTM and CDR2 ANQGSEA come from the germline V gene. V lost 4 bases to trimming and J lost 4 bases, with 25 bases between them. The CDR3 sequence: CSVVLHQPGFASTEAFF. The DNA of the CDR3 is TGCAGCGTTGTATTGCACCAACCCGGGTTTGCGAGCACTGAAGCTTTCTTT.

This clone was seen a single time. This sequence joins TRBV6-5 and TRBJ2-7, with TRBD1 identical over 11 bases. From germline, CDR1 is MNHEY and CDR2 SVGAGI. There are 13 residues in the CDR3. Losses at the gene ends were 8 bases for V and 6 bases for J; bases not matched to a gene: 6. The CDR3 here is CASGQGAWGEQYF. CDR3 nucleotides: TGTGCCAGCGGACAGGGGGCATGGGGCGAGCAGTACTTC.

This clone was observed once. The chain links TRBV4-1 to TRBJ2-3; 12 nucleotides agree with TRBD1. The CDR3 contains 17 residues. V shed 1 base, J shed 4 bases, and the junction held 6 bases outside the gene matches. CDR1 is MGHRA, CDR2 YSYEKL, per germline. The CDR3 DNA follows: TGCGCCAGCAGCCAAGCCGGGACAGGGGGCCCCGCAGATACGCAGTATTTT. Its protein is CASSQAGTGGPADTQYF.

Here the CDR3 reads CSLGGGGIHNEQFF. DNA for the CDR3: TGCAGCCTAGGAGGGGGGGGTATCCACAATGAGCAGTTCTTC. The rearrangement joins TRBV29-1 to TRBJ2-1; TRBD2 might be the D (7 bases). CDR3 size: 14 residues. V gave up 8 bases and J gave up 5 bases, with 19 bases separating them. Germline CDR1 reads SQVTM; CDR2 reads ANQGSEA.

The chain carries TRBV11-2 and TRBJ2-2, with D perhaps matching TRBD1 (5 bases). V was shortened by 3 bases and J by 4 bases, with 9 bases between the two germline ends. CDR3 length equals 14 residues. Germline CDR1 and CDR2: SGHAT and FQNNGV. CDR3 nucleotide sequence: TGTGCCAGCAGCTTTACAGGTCCCACCGGGGAGCTGTTTTTT. Protein product: CASSFTGPTGELFF.

V gene TRBV5-5 combines with J gene TRBJ2-2; possibly TRBD1 for D (6 bases). The CDR3 has 15 amino acids. Trimming pared 1 base from V and 9 bases from J, leaving 16 bases between. Germline loops: CDR1 SGHKS, CDR2 YYEKEE (reference sequence). The CDR3 sequence is CASSLSAWGPRELFF. For the CDR3, the DNA is TGTGCCAGCAGCTTGAGCGCTTGGGGGCCGAGGGAGCTGTTTTTT.

In its sample, this clone was seen once. This sequence joins TRBV11-3 and TRBJ1-1, with 7 bases matching TRBD1. The CDR3 spans 14 residues. Germline V gene lookup returns CDR1 SGHNT and CDR2 YENEEA. Germline trimming cut 5 bases from V and 1 base from J; bases unmatched to any gene: 4. The CDR3 is CASSHRQGNTEAFF. CDR3 DNA sequence: TGTGCCAGCAGCCACAGACAGGGGAACACTGAAGCTTTCTTT. The whole variable domain, remainder taken from reference TRBV11-3 and TRBJ1-1, is EAGVVQSPRYKIIEKKQPVAFWCNPISGHNTLYWYLQNLGQGPELLIRYENEEAVDDSQLPKDRFSAERLKGVDSTLKIQPAELGDSAVYLCASSHRQGNTEAFFGQGTRLTVV.

In this sample, this clone turned up once. The V call is TRBV11-2, the J call TRBJ1-1; D is unclear. Germline CDR1 SGHAT, CDR2 FQNNGV. V was pared by 0 bases and J by 6 bases, with 14 bases between. The CDR3 totals 15 residues. The CDR3 sequence is CASSLDPVPVAEAFF. The CDR3 nucleotides read TGTGCCAGCAGCTTAGACCCCGTCCCCGTCGCTGAAGCTTTCTTT.

The J gene is TRBJ2-7, the V gene TRBV27, with 9 bases lining up with TRBD2. The CDR3 spans 14 residues. V was clipped by 6 bases and J by 4 bases; unmatched bases: 7. CDR1 and CDR2 from the germline V gene are MNHEY and SMNVEV (reference sequence). CDR3: CASRRRGGKYEQYF. In nucleotides, the CDR3 is TGTGCCAGCAGAAGGCGGGGGGGCAAATACGAGCAGTACTTC.

The rearrangement joins TRBV5-1 to TRBJ1-2, with TRBD1 matching 7 bases. The CDR3 totals 17 residues. V was pared by 0 bases and J by 4 bases, with 12 bases of the junction left unmatched. CDR1 is SGHRS, CDR2 YFSETQ, per germline. This CDR3 is CASSLGTLTGRIYGYTF. In nucleotides, the CDR3 is TGCGCCAGCAGCTTGGGGACACTGACAGGGCGGATCTATGGCTACACCTTC.

V is TRBV7-8 and J is TRBJ2-1, with TRBD2 as a possible D gene (5 bases). Germline lookup yields CDR1 SGHVS and CDR2 FQNEAQ. The CDR3 totals 13 residues. The ends were cut back, 1 base at V and 9 bases at J, with 10 bases in the middle. The CDR3 DNA follows: TGTGCCAGCAGCTTAGACCACCTAGCTGAGCAGTTCTTC. As protein: CASSLDHLAEQFF.

CDR3 region: CASSLELLGTYEQYF. CDR3 DNA: TGTGCCAGCAGCTTAGAGCTTCTGGGCACCTACGAGCAGTACTTC. The chain carries TRBV7-8 and TRBJ2-7; D call uncertain. Germline CDR1 SGHVS, CDR2 FQNEAQ. V dropped 1 base and J dropped 2 bases, with 12 bases sitting between them. The CDR3 covers 15 residues.

This clone was observed a handful of times. The chain carries TRBV18 and TRBJ1-3; D call uncertain. The CDR3 sequence is 15 residues long. Per germline, CDR1 KGHSH and CDR2 LQKENI. V lost 2 bases, J lost 6 bases, and 14 bases lay in between. The chain's CDR3 is CASSPGGPSVNTIYF. CDR3 DNA: TGTGCCAGCTCACCAGGAGGACCATCGGTAAACACCATATATTTT.

This sequence joins TRBV7-2 and TRBJ2-1; a possible D gene is TRBD2 (6 bases). This CDR3 comprises 15 residues. CDR1 SGHTA and CDR2 FQGNSA come from the germline V gene. Trimming removed 2 bases at V and 6 bases at J, with 14 bases between. The CDR3, as DNA: TGTGCCAGCAGCTTATCCGGGGGAGGTGTCAATGAGCAGTTCTTC. It is translated as CASSLSGGGVNEQFF.

V usage is TRBV6-6 and J usage is TRBJ2-3; 7 nucleotides agree with TRBD1. Looked up from germline, CDR1 is MNHNY and CDR2 is SVGAGI (reference sequence). The ends lost 5 bases at V and 4 bases at J; junction bases unmatched: 3. The CDR3 totals 13 residues. The CDR3 sequence: CASSGTVPDTQYF. DNA of the CDR3: TGTGCCAGCAGTGGGACAGTTCCAGATACGCAGTATTTT.

The DNA for the CDR3 is TGTGCCAGCAGCTTAGTATCCCGGGGAGGGGCCTACGAGCAGTACTTC. It codes for CASSLVSRGGAYEQYF. The rearrangement uses TRBV7-6 and TRBJ2-7; TRBD2 matches at 7 bases. Germline CDR1 and CDR2: SGHVS and FNYEAQ. J was trimmed by 2 bases and V by 1 base; bases with no gene match: 8. The CDR3 has 16 amino acids. Using reference TRBV7-6 and TRBJ2-7 for the parts outside the CDR3, the full variable domain is GAGVSQSPRYKVTKRGQDVALRCDPISGHVSLYWYRQALGQGPEFLTYFNYEAQQDKSGLPNDRFSAERPEGSISTLTIQRTEQRDSAMYRCASSLVSRGGAYEQYFGPGTRLTVT.

The V call is TRBV9, the J call TRBJ2-3; D is possibly TRBD1 (6 bases). This CDR3 is 16 amino acids long. V shed 3 bases and J shed 4 bases, with 18 bases lying between them. Germline CDR1 is SGDLS and CDR2 is YYNGEE. CDR3 sequence (DNA): TGTGCCAGCAGCGCTGGAGCAGGGGCGATTGCAGATACGCAGTATTTT. This codes for CASSAGAGAIADTQYF. Complete variable domain (other parts from reference TRBV9 and TRBJ2-3): DSGVTQTPKHLITATGQRVTLRCSPRSGDLSVYWYQQSLDQGLQFLIQYYNGEERAKGNILERFSAQQFPDLHSELNLSSLELGDSALYFCASSAGAGAIADTQYFGPGTRLTVL.

This sequence joins TRBV27 and TRBJ2-7, with D uncertain. The germline gives CDR1 MNHEY, CDR2 SMNVEV (reference sequence). This CDR3 comprises 14 residues. Trimming took off 0 bases at V and 3 bases at J, with 9 bases between the two ends. CDR3 sequence reads: CASSLSTGSYEQYF. CDR3 nucleotide sequence: TGTGCCAGCAGTTTATCGACGGGTAGCTACGAGCAGTACTTC.

J is TRBJ2-2 and V is TRBV27; possibly TRBD1 for D (6 bases). Looked up from germline, CDR1 is MNHEY and CDR2 is SMNVEV (reference sequence). V dropped 5 bases and J dropped 7 bases, with 17 bases sitting between them. This CDR3 comprises 15 residues. The CDR3: CASSRTDLIGGELFF. CDR3 sequence (DNA): TGTGCCAGCAGTAGGACAGACCTCATCGGCGGGGAGCTGTTTTTT.

The CDR3: CASSDPVSDQPQHF. CDR3 nucleotide sequence: TGTGCCAGCAGTGATCCCGTGTCCGATCAGCCCCAGCATTTT. The chain has TRBV25-1 and TRBJ1-5; D gene unclear. CDR3 length: 14 amino acids. CDR1 and CDR2 (germline): MGHDK, SYGVNS. V lost 3 bases to trimming and J lost 5 bases, with 11 bases between them.

This clone was seen once. This chain uses TRBV2 with TRBJ1-4; D is ambiguous. Germline CDR1 and CDR2: SNHLY and FYNNEI. Trimming removed 9 bases from V and 7 bases from J, with 15 bases in between. This CDR3 region has 13 residues. CDR3 protein: CASSTPEGEKLFF. The CDR3 DNA follows: TGTGCCAGTTCGACACCTGAGGGTGAAAAACTGTTTTTT.

This clone has just one count. This sequence joins TRBV19 and TRBJ2-1; 10 bases fit TRBD1. This CDR3 is 15 amino acids long. CDR1 and CDR2 from the germline V gene are LNHDA and SQIVND (reference sequence). V gave up 5 bases and J gave up 2 bases; unmatched junction bases: 3. This CDR3 is CASSRGTGAYNEQFF. CDR3 nucleotides: TGTGCCAGTAGTCGCGGGACAGGGGCCTACAATGAGCAGTTCTTC.

The chain employs TRBV10-1 and TRBJ1-1; D not certain. This CDR3 contains 14 residues. Trimming took 2 bases from V and 4 from J, leaving 11 bases between them. The germline CDR1 and CDR2 sequences are WNHNN and SYGVQD (reference sequence). The CDR3 DNA reads as TGCGCCAGCAGTGAGGGCGGTTCATCCACTGAAGCTTTCTTT. Translated, it gives CASSEGGSSTEAFF.

This clone has only a few counts. The identical CDR3 is also encoded by other nucleotide sequences in the sample. V is TRBV30 and J is TRBJ2-5, with unresolved D. Germline values: CDR1 GTSNPN, CDR2 SVGIG (reference sequence). Trimming pared 5 bases from V and 0 bases from J, leaving 7 bases between. The CDR3 spans 12 residues. CDR3 bases: TGTGCCTGGTCGTACAACCAAGAGACCCAGTACTTC. Translating it yields CAWSYNQETQYF.

This clone has a single count. The chain has TRBV4-1 and TRBJ2-4; D may be TRBD1 (5 bases). Trimming pared 3 bases from V and 0 bases from J, leaving 9 bases between. CDR3 length equals 15 residues. The V gene's germline CDR1 is MGHRA and CDR2 YSYEKL. The CDR3 DNA reads as TGCGCCAGCAGCCACTTAACAGGAGCCAAAAACATTCAGTACTTC. Protein sequence: CASSHLTGAKNIQYF.